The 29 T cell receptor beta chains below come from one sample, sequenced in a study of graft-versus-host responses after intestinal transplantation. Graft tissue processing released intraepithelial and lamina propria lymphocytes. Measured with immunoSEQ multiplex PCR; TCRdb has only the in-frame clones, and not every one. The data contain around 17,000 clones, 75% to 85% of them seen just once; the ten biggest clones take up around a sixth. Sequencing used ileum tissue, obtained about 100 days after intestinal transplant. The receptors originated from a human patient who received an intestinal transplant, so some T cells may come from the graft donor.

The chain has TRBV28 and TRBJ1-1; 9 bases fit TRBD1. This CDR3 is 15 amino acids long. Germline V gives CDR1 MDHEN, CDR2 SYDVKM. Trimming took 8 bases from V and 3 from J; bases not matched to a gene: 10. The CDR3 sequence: CASRSPRTGDTEAFF. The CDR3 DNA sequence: TGTGCCAGCCGTTCGCCTCGGACAGGGGACACTGAAGCTTTCTTT.

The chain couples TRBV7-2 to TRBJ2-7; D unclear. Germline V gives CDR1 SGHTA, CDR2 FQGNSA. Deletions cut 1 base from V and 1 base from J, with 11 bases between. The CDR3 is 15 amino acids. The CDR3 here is CASSLGGPRSYEQYF. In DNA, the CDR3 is TGTGCCAGCAGCTTAGGGGGTCCGAGGTCCTACGAGCAGTACTTC.

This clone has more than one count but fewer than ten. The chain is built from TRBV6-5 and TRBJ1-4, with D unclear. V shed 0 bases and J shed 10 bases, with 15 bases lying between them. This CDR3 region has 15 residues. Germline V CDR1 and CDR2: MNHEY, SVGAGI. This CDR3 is CASSYSRWSGVKLFF. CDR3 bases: TGTGCCAGCAGTTACTCGAGGTGGTCGGGCGTAAAACTGTTTTTT.

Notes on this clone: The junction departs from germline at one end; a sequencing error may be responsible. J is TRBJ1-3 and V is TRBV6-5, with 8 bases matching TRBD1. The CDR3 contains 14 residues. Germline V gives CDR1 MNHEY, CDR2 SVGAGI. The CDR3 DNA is TGTGCCAACAGTTGGACAGGGACTGGAAACACCATATATTTT. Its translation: CANSWTGTGNTIYF.

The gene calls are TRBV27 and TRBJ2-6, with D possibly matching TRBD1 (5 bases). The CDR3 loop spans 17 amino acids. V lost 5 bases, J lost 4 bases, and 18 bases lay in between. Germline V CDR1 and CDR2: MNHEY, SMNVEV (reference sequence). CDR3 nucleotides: TGTGCCAGCAGTCCCCCCTCGGGTGGGGCCGGGGCCAACGTCCTGACTTTC. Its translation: CASSPPSGGAGANVLTF.

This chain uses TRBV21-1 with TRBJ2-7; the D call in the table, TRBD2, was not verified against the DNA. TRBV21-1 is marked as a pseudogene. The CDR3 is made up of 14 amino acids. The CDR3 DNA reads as TGTGCCAGAACTTTTAGCGGGAGGGTCTACGAGCAGTACTTC. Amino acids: CARTFSGRVYEQYF.

In nucleotides, the CDR3 is TGTGCCAGTAGTAAACAGGGTTCTGGGGCCAACGTCCTGACTTTC. Protein: CASSKQGSGANVLTF. The chain uses TRBV19 and TRBJ2-6, with D possibly matching TRBD1 (6 bases). V dropped 4 bases and J dropped 1 base, with 8 bases sitting between them. This CDR3 spans 15 amino acids. The germline V gene has CDR1 LNHDA and CDR2 SQIVND (reference sequence).

The CDR3 here is CASSDSRFTDTQYF. The CDR3 DNA reads TGTGCCAGCAGTGACTCGCGGTTCACAGATACGCAGTATTTT. V gene TRBV6-4 combines with J gene TRBJ2-3; D gene uncertain. This CDR3 is 14 amino acids long. Trimming removed 0 bases at V and 2 bases at J, with 6 bases between. Germline CDR1 MRHNA, CDR2 SNTAGT.

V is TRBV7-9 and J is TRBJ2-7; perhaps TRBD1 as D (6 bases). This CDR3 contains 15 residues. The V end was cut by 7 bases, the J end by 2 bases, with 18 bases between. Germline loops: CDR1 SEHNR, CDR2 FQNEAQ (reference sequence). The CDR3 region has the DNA TGTGCCAGCACCTCATGGACAGAAACCACCTACGAGCAGTACTTC. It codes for CASTSWTETTYEQYF. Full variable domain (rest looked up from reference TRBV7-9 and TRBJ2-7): DTGVSQNPRHKITKRGQNVTFRCDPISEHNRLYWYRQTLGQGPEFLTYFQNEAQLEKSRLLSDRFSAERPKGSFSTLEIQRTEQGDSAMYLCASTSWTETTYEQYFGPGTRLTVT.

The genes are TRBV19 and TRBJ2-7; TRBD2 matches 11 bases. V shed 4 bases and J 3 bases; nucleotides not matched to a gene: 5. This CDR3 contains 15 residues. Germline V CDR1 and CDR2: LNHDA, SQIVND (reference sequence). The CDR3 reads CASSKTSGKIYEQYF. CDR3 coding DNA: TGTGCCAGTAGTAAGACTAGCGGGAAGATCTACGAGCAGTACTTC.

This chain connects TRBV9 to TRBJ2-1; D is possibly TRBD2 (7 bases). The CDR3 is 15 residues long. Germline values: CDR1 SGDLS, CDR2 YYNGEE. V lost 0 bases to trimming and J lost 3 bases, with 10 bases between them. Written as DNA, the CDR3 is TGTGCCAGCAGCGTAGGGAGGGGGGGCTACAATGAGCAGTTCTTC. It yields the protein CASSVGRGGYNEQFF.

The CDR3 DNA reads as TGTGCCAGTAGTACCCCCGAGGCTTTTAGCTCCTACGAGCAGTACTTC. Protein: CASSTPEAFSSYEQYF. This chain joins TRBV19 and TRBJ2-7; D not resolved. The CDR3 runs to 16 residues. The ends were cut back, 4 bases at V and 0 bases at J, with 16 bases in the middle. The germline CDR1 and CDR2 sequences are LNHDA and SQIVND (reference sequence).

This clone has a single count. The CDR3 sequence: CASSQGGRGTDTQYF. Written as DNA, the CDR3 is TGCGCCAGCAGCCAAGGCGGGAGGGGCACAGATACGCAGTATTTT. The rearrangement uses TRBV4-1 and TRBJ2-3, with 9 bases aligning to TRBD2. This CDR3 is 15 amino acids long. V was clipped by 1 base and J by 1 base; unmatched bases: 0. Looked up from germline, CDR1 is MGHRA and CDR2 is YSYEKL.

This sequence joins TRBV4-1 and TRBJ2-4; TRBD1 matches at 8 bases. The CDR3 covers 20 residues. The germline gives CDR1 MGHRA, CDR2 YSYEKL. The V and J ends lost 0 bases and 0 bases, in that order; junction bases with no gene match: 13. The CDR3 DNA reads TGCGCCAGCAGCCAAGATGTGTACAGGGGGGCCCTAATAGCCAAAAACATTCAGTACTTC. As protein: CASSQDVYRGALIAKNIQYF.

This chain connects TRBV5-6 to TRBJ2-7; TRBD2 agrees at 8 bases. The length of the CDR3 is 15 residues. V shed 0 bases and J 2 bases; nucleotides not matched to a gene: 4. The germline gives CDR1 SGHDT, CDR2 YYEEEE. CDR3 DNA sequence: TGTGCCAGCAGCTTGGAAACTAGCGGACCCTACGAGCAGTACTTC. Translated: CASSLETSGPYEQYF.

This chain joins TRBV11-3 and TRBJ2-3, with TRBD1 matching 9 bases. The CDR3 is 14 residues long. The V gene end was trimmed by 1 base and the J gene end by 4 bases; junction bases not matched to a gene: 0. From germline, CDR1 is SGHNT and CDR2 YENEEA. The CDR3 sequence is CASSLGQGADTQYF. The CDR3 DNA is TGTGCCAGCAGCTTAGGACAGGGGGCAGATACGCAGTATTTT.

Here the CDR3 reads CAGKGTSKADTQYF. The CDR3 DNA reads as TGTGCCGGGAAAGGGACTAGCAAAGCAGATACGCAGTATTTT. This chain connects TRBV28 to TRBJ2-3; 9 bases are a match to TRBD2. The CDR3 covers 14 residues. Germline V gene lookup returns CDR1 MDHEN and CDR2 SYDVKM. V lost 11 bases, J lost 4 bases, and 10 bases stayed unmatched.

CDR3 region: CASSPTPTGPGQPQHF. The DNA of the CDR3 is TGTGCCAGCAGCCCTACCCCCACAGGGCCCGGGCAGCCCCAGCATTTT. This chain uses TRBV28 with TRBJ1-5; D may be TRBD1 (6 bases). CDR1 is MDHEN and CDR2 is SYDVKM in the germline V gene. Trimming pared 6 bases from V and 7 bases from J, leaving 22 bases between. The CDR3 extends over 16 amino acids.

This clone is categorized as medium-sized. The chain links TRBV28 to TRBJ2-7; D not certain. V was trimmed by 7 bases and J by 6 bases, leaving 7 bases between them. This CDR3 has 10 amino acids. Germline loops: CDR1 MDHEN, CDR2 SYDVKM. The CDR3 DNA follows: TGTGCCAGCAACGGCGCCGAGCAGTACTTC. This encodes CASNGAEQYF.

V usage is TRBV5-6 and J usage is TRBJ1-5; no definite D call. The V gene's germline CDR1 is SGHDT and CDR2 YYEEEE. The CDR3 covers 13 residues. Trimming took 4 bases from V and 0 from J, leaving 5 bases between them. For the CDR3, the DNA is TGTGCCAGCAGCGTGTATAGCAATCAGCCCCAGCATTTT. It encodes CASSVYSNQPQHF.

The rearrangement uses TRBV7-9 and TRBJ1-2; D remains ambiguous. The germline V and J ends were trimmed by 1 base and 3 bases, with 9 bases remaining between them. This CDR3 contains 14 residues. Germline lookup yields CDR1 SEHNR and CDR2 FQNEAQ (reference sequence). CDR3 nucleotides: TGTGCCAGCAGCTTAGGGAAAGGCTACTATGGCTACACCTTC. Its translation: CASSLGKGYYGYTF.

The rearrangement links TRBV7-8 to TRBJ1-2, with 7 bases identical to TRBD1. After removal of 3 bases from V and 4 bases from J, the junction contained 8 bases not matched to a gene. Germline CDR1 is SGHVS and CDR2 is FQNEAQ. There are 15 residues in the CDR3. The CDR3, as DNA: TGTGCCAGCAGCTTTATCAGGGACAGTGCCTATGGCTACACCTTC. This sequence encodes CASSFIRDSAYGYTF.

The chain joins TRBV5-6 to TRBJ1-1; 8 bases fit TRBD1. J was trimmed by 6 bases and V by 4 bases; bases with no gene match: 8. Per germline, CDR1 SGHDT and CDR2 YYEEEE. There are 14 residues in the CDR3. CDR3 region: CASSHGQGEPEAFF. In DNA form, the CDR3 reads TGTGCCAGCAGCCATGGACAGGGAGAACCTGAAGCTTTCTTT.

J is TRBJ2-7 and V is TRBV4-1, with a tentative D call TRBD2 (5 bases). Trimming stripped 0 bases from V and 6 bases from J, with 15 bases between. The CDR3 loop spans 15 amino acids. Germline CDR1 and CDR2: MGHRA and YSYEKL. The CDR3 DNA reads TGCGCCAGCAGCCAAGAGTGGGGAGTTGGGCTCGAGCAGTACTTC. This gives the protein CASSQEWGVGLEQYF.

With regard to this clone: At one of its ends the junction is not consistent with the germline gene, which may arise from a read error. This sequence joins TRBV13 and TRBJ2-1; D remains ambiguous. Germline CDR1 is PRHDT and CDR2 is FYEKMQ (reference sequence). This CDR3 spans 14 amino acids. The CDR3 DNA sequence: TGTGTCAGCAGCCCCGGTTTGGGAATTTTTGAGCAGTTCTTC. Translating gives CVSSPGLGIFEQFF.

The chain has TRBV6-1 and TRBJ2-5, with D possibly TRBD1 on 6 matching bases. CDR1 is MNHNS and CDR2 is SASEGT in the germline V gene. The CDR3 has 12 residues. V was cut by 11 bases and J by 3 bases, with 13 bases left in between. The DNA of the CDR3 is TGTGCCGCCAGGGGATCTGAAGAGACCCAGTACTTC. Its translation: CAARGSEETQYF.

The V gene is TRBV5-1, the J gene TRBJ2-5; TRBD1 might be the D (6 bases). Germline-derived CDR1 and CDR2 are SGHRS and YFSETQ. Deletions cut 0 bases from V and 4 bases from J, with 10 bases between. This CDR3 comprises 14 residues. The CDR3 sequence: CASSLVGRGETQYF. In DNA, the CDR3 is TGCGCCAGCAGCTTGGTGGGCAGGGGAGAGACCCAGTACTTC.

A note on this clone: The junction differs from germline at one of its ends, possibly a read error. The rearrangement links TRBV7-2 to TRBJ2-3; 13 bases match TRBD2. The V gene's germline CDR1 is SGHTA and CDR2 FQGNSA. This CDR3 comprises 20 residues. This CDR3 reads CASSLARLAGGLQSSDTRYF. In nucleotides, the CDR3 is TGTGCCAGCAGCTTAGCGAGACTAGCGGGAGGCCTTCAGAGTTCAGATACGCGGTATTTT.

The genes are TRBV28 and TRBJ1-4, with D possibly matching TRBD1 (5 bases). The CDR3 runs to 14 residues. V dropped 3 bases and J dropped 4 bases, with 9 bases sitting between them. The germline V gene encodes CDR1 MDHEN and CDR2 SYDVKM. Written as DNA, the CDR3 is TGTGCCAGCAGTTTTCGACAGAATAATGAAAAACTGTTTTTT. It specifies CASSFRQNNEKLFF.